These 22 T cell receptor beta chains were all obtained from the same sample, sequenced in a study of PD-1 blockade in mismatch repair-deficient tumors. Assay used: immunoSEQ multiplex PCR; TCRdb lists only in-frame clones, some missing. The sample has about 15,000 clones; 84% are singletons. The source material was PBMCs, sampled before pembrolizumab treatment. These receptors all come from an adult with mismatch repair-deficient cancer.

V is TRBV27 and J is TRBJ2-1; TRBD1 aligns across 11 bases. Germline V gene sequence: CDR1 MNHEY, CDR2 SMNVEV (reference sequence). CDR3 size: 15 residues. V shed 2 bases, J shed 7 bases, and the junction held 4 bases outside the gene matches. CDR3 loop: CASSLGTGGGNEQFF. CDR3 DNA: TGTGCCAGCAGTTTAGGGACAGGGGGTGGTAATGAGCAGTTCTTC.

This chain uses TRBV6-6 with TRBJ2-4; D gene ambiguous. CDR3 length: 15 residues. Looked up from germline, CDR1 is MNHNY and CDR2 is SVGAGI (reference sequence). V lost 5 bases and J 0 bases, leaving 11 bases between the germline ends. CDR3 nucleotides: TGTGCCAGCAGTCGGACCCTTTCAGCCAAAAACATTCAGTACTTC. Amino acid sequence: CASSRTLSAKNIQYF.

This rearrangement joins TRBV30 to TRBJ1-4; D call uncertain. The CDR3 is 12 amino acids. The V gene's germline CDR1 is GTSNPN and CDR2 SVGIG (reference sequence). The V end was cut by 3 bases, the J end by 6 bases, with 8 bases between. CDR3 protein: CAWRRTHEKLFF. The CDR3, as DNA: TGTGCCTGGAGGAGAACGCATGAAAAACTGTTTTTT.

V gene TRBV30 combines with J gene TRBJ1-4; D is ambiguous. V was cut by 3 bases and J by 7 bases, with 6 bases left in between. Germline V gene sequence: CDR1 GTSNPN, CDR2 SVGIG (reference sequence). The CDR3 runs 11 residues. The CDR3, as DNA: TGTGCCTGGAGCTTGGGTGAAAAACTGTTTTTT. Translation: CAWSLGEKLFF.

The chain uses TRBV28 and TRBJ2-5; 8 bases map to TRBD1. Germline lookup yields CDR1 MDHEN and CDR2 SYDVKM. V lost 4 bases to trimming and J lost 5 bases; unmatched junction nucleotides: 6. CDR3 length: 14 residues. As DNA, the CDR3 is TGTGCCAGCAGTTCCTCAGGGGGCTGGGAGACCCAGTACTTC. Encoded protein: CASSSSGGWETQYF. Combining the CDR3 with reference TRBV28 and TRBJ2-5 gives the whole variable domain DVKVTQSSRYLVKRTGEKVFLECVQDMDHENMFWYRQDPGLGLRLIYFSYDVKMKEKGDIPEGYSVSREKKERFSLILESASTNQTSMYLCASSSSGGWETQYFGPGTRLLVL.

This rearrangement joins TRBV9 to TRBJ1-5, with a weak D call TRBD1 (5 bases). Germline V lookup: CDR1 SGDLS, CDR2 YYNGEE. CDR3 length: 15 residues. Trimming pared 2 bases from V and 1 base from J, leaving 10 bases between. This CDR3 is CASSVGGSSNQPQHF. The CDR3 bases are TGTGCCAGCAGCGTCGGGGGATCGAGCAATCAGCCCCAGCATTTT.

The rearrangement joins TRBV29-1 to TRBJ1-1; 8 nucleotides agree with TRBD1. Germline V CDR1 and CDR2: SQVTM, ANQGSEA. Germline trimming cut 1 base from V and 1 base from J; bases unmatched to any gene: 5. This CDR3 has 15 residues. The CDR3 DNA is TGCAGCGTTGAAGGCTCAGGGGGCCGGAACACTGAAGCTTTCTTT. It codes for CSVEGSGGRNTEAFF.

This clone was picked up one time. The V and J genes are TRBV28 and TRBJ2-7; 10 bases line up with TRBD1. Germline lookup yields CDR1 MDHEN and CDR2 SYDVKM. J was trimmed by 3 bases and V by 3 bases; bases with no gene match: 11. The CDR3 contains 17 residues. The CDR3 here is CASSFPLTGQGFYEQYF. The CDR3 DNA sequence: TGTGCCAGCAGTTTCCCACTGACGGGACAGGGGTTCTACGAGCAGTACTTC.

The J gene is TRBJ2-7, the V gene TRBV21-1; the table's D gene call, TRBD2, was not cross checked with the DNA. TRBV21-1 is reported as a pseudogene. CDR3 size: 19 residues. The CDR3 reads CASSKEGAAGGPSTYEQYF. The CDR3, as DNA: TGTGCCAGCAGCAAAGAGGGCGCGGCGGGAGGCCCAAGTACCTACGAGCAGTACTTC.

CDR3 loop: CASSFSGGNTGELFF. In nucleotides, the CDR3 is TGCGCCAGCAGCTTTTCCGGGGGGAACACCGGGGAGCTGTTTTTT. The chain combines TRBV5-1 with TRBJ2-2; D perhaps matches TRBD2 (6 bases). V was pared by 2 bases and J by 1 base, with 9 bases between. CDR1 and CDR2 from the germline V gene are SGHRS and YFSETQ. This CDR3 comprises 15 residues.

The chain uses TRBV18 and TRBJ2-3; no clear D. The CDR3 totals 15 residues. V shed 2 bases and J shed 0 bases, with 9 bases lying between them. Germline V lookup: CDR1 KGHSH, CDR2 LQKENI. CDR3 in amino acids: CASSPIGSSTDTQYF. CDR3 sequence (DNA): TGTGCCAGCTCACCAATTGGCTCTAGCACAGATACGCAGTATTTT.

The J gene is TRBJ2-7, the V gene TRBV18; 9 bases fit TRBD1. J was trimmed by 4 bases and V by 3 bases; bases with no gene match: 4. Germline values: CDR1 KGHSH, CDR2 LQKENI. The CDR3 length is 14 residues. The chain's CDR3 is CASSPGQGAYEQYF. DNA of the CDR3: TGTGCCAGCTCACCGGGACAGGGAGCATACGAGCAGTACTTC.

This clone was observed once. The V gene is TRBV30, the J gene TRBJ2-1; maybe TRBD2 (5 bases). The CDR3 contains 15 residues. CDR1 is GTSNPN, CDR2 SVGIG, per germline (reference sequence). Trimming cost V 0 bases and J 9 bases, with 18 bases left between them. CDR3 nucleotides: TGTGCCTGGAGTGTACGAGGGATCACCGCGTCTGAGCAGTTCTTC. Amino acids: CAWSVRGITASEQFF.

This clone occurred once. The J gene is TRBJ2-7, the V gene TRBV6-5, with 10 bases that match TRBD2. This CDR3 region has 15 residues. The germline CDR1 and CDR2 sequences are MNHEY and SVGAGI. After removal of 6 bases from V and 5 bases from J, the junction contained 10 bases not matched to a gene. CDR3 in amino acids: CASRSSLAGYDEQYF. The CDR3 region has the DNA TGTGCCAGCAGGAGTTCACTAGCGGGGTACGACGAGCAGTACTTC.

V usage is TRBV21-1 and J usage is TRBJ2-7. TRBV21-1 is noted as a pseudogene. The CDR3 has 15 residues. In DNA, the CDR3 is TGTGCCAGCAGCCCACCCTGGGCGGATTCCTACGAGCAGTACTTC. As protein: CASSPPWADSYEQYF.

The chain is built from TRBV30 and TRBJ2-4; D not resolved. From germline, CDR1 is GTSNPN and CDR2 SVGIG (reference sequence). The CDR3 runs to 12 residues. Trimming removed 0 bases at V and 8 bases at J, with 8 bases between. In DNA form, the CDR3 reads TGTGCCTGGAGTGTACGGAGTGACATTCAGTACTTC. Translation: CAWSVRSDIQYF.

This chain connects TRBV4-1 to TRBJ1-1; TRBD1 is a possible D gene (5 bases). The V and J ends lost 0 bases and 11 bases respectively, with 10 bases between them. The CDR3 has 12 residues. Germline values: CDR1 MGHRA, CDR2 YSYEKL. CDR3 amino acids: CASSQDWGRAFF. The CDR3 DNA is TGCGCCAGCAGCCAAGACTGGGGCAGGGCTTTCTTT.

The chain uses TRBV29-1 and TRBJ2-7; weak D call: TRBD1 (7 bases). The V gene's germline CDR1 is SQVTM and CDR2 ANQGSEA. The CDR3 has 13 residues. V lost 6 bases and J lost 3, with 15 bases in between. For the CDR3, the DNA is TGCAGCGTACTCAGGGGGGTAAACTACGAGCAGTACTTC. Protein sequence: CSVLRGVNYEQYF.

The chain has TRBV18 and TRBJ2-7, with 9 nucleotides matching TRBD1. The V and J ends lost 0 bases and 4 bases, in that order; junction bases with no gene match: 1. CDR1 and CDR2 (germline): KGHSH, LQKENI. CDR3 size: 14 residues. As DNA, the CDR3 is TGTGCCAGCTCACCACCGGACAGGGGATACGAGCAGTACTTC. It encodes CASSPPDRGYEQYF.

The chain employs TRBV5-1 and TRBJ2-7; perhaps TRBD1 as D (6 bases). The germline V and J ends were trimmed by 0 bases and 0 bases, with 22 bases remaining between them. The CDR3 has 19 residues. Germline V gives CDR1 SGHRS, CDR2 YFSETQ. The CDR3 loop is CASSLGGGWQITYSYEQYF. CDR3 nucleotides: TGCGCCAGCAGCTTGGGAGGGGGTTGGCAGATTACCTACTCCTACGAGCAGTACTTC.

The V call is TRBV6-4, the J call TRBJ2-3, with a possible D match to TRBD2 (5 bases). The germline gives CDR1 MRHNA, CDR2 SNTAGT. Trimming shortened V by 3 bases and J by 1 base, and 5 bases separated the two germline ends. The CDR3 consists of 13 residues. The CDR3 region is CASSEAGTDTQYF. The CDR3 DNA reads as TGTGCCAGCAGTGAAGCGGGCACAGATACGCAGTATTTT.

The CDR3 region has the DNA TGTGCCAGCAGTGAAGGATCCTACGAGCAGTACTTC. This codes for CASSEGSYEQYF. The rearrangement joins TRBV6-1 to TRBJ2-7; D is undetermined. This CDR3 is 12 amino acids long. Trimming took 1 base from V and 1 from J, leaving 2 bases between them. In germline, CDR1 is MNHNS, CDR2 SASEGT.